The text below deals with one T cell receptor beta chain. Its antigen is unknown. These data are taken from a study of cytomegalovirus exposure and HLA in healthy donors. Study observations and caveats: From TCR beta sequences, most subjects' HLA-A and HLA-B alleles were reportedly predicted accurately.

Trimming took off 0 bases at V and 10 bases at J, with 14 bases between the two ends. Per the germline V gene, CDR1 is SGDLS and CDR2 is YYNGEE. The CDR3 is 14 amino acids. The PCR employed 60 Vbeta primers together with 13 Jbeta primers. Sequenced by immunoSEQ multiplex PCR; TCRdb stores in-frame clones only, minus some. This sample carries roughly 90,000 clones, 75% to 90% of them seen once, and the ten largest clones take approximately 2.3%. The clonotype originates from a young man in good health and CMV-seronegative. V usage is TRBV9 and J usage is TRBJ2-1; a possible D gene is TRBD1 (5 bases). Sample: PBMCs. The CDR3 region is CASSVETGNGEQFF. The CDR3 DNA is TGTGCCAGCAGCGTAGAAACAGGCAACGGGGAGCAGTTCTTC.